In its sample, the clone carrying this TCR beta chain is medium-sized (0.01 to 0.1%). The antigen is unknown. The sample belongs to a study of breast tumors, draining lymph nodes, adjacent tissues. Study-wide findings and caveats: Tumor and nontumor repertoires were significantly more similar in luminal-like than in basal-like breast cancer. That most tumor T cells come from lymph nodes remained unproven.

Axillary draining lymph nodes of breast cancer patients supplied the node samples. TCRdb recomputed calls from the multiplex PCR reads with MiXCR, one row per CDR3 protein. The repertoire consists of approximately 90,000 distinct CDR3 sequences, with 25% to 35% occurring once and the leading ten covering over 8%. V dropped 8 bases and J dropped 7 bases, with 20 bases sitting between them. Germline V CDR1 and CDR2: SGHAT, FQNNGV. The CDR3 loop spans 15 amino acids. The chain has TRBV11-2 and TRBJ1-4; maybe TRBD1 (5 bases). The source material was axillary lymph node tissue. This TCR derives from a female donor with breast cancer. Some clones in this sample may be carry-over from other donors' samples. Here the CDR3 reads CASEGIRDGIEKLFF. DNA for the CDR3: TGTGCCAGCGAGGGGATTAGGGACGGCATTGAAAAACTGTTTTTT.